The next 11 T cell receptor beta chains were all read from a single sample in a study of cytomegalovirus exposure and HLA in healthy donors. Primers for the PCR totalled 60 Vbeta and 13 Jbeta. TCRdb's table, derived via immunoSEQ multiplex PCR, lists solely in-frame clones and lacks some. The sample holds roughly 130,000 clones; around 82% are singletons and the top ten take under 2%. Sequencing input: PBMCs. These TCRs come from a boy aged 5-17 years in good health and CMV-seronegative.

This chain joins TRBV4-2 and TRBJ2-1; perhaps TRBD2 as D (6 bases). The V and J ends lost 5 bases and 5 bases respectively, with 16 bases between them. The CDR3 is 15 residues long. Germline values: CDR1 LGHNA, CDR2 YNFKEQ. CDR3 DNA: TGTGCCAGCAGCGGGACTCCCGAACTTCACAATGAGCAGTTCTTC. Translation gives CASSGTPELHNEQFF.

The chain uses TRBV2 and TRBJ1-2, with D hard to call. The CDR3 loop spans 13 amino acids. Germline V gene lookup returns CDR1 SNHLY and CDR2 FYNNEI. The ends were cut back, 6 bases at V and 0 bases at J, with 8 bases in the middle. The CDR3 nucleotides are TGTGCCAGCAGGGGGAGGGCTAACTATGGCTACACCTTC. This translates into CASRGRANYGYTF.

The rearrangement joins TRBV10-3 to TRBJ1-2; maybe TRBD1 (6 bases). With 0 bases removed from V and 8 bases from J, the gap between germline ends came to 16 bases. CDR1 and CDR2 (germline): ENHRY, SYGVKD. The CDR3 covers 15 residues. The CDR3, as DNA: TGTGCCATCAGTGAGTCGCGGGGGGGGGCAGAAGGCTACACCTTC. Protein product: CAISESRGGAEGYTF.

In this sample, this clone turned up once. The V gene is TRBV27, the J gene TRBJ2-2; 8 bases align to TRBD1. The J segment lost 6 bases and the V segment lost 7 bases, leaving 7 bases of the junction unmatched. Per germline, CDR1 MNHEY and CDR2 SMNVEV (reference sequence). The CDR3 sequence is 14 residues long. Written as DNA, the CDR3 is TGTGCCAGCAACCCCGACAGGGGAGCCGGGGAGCTGTTTTTT. Encoded protein: CASNPDRGAGELFF.

The chain carries TRBV7-3 and TRBJ2-1; possibly TRBD2 for D (6 bases). Germline-derived CDR1 and CDR2 are SGHTA and FQGTGA. V was trimmed by 4 bases and J by 2 bases, leaving 18 bases between them. The CDR3 is 17 residues long. The CDR3 DNA follows: TGTGCCAGCAGCTCCTCACGGCTGGGGGGAGCCTACAATGAGCAGTTCTTC. Translating gives CASSSSRLGGAYNEQFF.

The chain employs TRBV10-3 and TRBJ1-2, with D unresolved. The germline CDR1 and CDR2 sequences are ENHRY and SYGVKD. CDR3 size: 15 residues. Trimming pared 0 bases from V and 6 bases from J, leaving 14 bases between. For the CDR3, the DNA is TGTGCCATCAGTGAGTCAGAGGGTTCACCTGATGGCTACACCTTC. It codes for CAISESEGSPDGYTF.

This chain links TRBV4-1 with TRBJ1-3, with D maybe TRBD1 (5 bases). Trimming removed 0 bases from V and 0 bases from J, with 9 bases in between. Germline CDR1 and CDR2: MGHRA and YSYEKL. This CDR3 is built from 16 residues. This CDR3 is CASSQDWGDSGNTIYF. The DNA of the CDR3 is TGCGCCAGCAGCCAAGATTGGGGGGACTCTGGAAACACCATATATTTT.

This sequence joins TRBV6-5 and TRBJ1-2; no clear D gene. The CDR3 has 13 amino acids. V lost 5 bases, J lost 7 bases, and 14 bases lay in between. Germline CDR1 is MNHEY and CDR2 is SVGAGI. CDR3 residues: CASSPRAASGYTF. The CDR3 DNA reads as TGTGCCAGCAGTCCACGCGCAGCGAGTGGCTACACCTTC.

This chain links TRBV5-4 with TRBJ2-5, with D possibly TRBD1 on 5 matching bases. Germline loops: CDR1 SGHNT, CDR2 YYREEE (reference sequence). This CDR3 is 15 amino acids long. The V gene lost 5 bases and the J gene lost 4 bases, with 18 bases spanning the gap. CDR3 in amino acids: CASRGAGSPGETQYF. CDR3 coding DNA: TGTGCCAGCAGAGGGGCAGGGTCCCCTGGAGAGACCCAGTACTTC.

The chain employs TRBV10-3 and TRBJ1-3; no definite D call. CDR1 and CDR2 (germline): ENHRY, SYGVKD. Trimming took off 8 bases at V and 2 bases at J, with 7 bases between the two ends. The CDR3 is 12 residues long. DNA of the CDR3: TGTGCCATCGGTACACCTGGAAACACCATATATTTT. Its protein product is CAIGTPGNTIYF.

The V gene is TRBV4-2, the J gene TRBJ2-5; 13 bases are shared with TRBD2. Trimming cost V 4 bases and J 3 bases; bases outside gene matches: 2. Germline lookup yields CDR1 LGHNA and CDR2 YNFKEQ. This CDR3 contains 15 residues. The DNA for the CDR3 is TGTGCCAGCAGCCCCACTAGCGGGGGGGAAGAGACCCAGTACTTC. Its protein product is CASSPTSGGEETQYF.